The entry below gives a single T cell receptor (beta chain) sequence along with its context. What it binds is unknown. The authors negatively isolated CD8+ and CD4+ T cells and FACS-enriched TEMRA cells. These data originate in a study of CD8 T cells in Susac syndrome. Notes on the study in general: It was acknowledged by the study that relatively few individuals were included in its TCR sequencing and HLA analysis.

Random hexamers served to reverse transcribe roughly 0.5 to 1 ug RNA. Amplification of TCR beta CDR3 spanned 54 Vbeta and 13 Jbeta via immunoSEQ multiplex PCR. One entry per CDR3 protein results from TCRdb running MiXCR on the immunoSEQ multiplex PCR reads. The sample has 150,000 to 190,000 distinct CDR3 sequences, 85% to 95% seen once; the top ten hold about 0.19%. CDR3 size: 11 residues. CDR1 and CDR2 from the germline V gene are SNHLY and FYNNEI. The V and J ends lost 6 bases and 2 bases respectively, with 4 bases between them. The sample comprised CD8+ T cells from PBMCs. The rearrangement links TRBV2 to TRBJ1-1, with D unclear. This TCR came from a human donor with multiple sclerosis. DNA of the CDR3: TGTGCCAGCAGGGATAACACTGAAGCTTTCTTT. It yields the protein CASRDNTEAFF.